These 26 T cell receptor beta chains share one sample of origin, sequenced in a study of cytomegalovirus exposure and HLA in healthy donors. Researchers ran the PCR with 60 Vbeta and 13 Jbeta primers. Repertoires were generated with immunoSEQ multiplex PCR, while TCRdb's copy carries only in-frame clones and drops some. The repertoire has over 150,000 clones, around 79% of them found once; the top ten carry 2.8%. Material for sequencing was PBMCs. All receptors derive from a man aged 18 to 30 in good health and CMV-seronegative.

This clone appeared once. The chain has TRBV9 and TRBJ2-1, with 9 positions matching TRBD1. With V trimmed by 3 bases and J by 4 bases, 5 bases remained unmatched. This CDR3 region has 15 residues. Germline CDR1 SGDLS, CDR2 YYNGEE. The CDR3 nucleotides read TGTGCCAGCAGCGGACAAGGACAGGGGTACAATGAGCAGTTCTTC. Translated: CASSGQGQGYNEQFF.

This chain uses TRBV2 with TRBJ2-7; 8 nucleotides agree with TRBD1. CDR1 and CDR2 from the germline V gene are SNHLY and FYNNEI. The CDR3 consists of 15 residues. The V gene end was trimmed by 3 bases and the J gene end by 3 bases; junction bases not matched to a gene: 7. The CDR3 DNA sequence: TGTGCCAGCAGTGATGCGGCAGGGGGCATCTACGAGCAGTACTTC. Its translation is CASSDAAGGIYEQYF.

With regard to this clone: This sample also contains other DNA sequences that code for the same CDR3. Here the CDR3 DNA reads TGCGCCAGCAGCCAACTTCCGGGTAACGAGAACTATGGCTACACCTTC. It specifies CASSQLPGNENYGYTF. The chain has TRBV4-1 and TRBJ1-2, with D unresolved. Deletions cut 2 bases from V and 2 bases from J, with 15 bases between. The V gene's germline CDR1 is MGHRA and CDR2 YSYEKL. There are 16 residues in the CDR3.

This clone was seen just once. This chain's CDR3 is CASSSRGNEKLFF. For the CDR3, the DNA is TGTGCCAGCTCCTCACGGGGGAATGAAAAACTGTTTTTT. V usage is TRBV18 and J usage is TRBJ1-4; possible D gene TRBD1, 5 bases. Trimming pared 6 bases from V and 5 bases from J, leaving 10 bases between. The germline V gene encodes CDR1 KGHSH and CDR2 LQKENI. The CDR3 totals 13 residues.

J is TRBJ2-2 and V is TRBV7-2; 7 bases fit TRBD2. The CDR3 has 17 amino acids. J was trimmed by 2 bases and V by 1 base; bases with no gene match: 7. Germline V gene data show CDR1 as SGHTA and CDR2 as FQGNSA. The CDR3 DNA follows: TGTGCCAGCAGCTTAGGCCTAGCGGTACCAAACACCGGGGAGCTGTTTTTT. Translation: CASSLGLAVPNTGELFF.

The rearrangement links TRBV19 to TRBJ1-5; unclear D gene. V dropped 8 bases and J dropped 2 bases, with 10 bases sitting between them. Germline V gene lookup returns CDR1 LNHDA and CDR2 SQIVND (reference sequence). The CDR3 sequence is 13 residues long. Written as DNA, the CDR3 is TGTGCCAGTGAGGGAACGGGCAATCAGCCCCAGCATTTT. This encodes CASEGTGNQPQHF.

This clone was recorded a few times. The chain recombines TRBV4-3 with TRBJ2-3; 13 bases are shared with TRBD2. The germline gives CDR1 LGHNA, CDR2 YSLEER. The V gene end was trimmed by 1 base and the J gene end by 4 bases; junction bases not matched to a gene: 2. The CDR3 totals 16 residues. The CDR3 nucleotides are TGCGCCAGCAGCCAAGCGACTAGCGGGGGGCCAGATACGCAGTATTTT. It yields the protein CASSQATSGGPDTQYF.

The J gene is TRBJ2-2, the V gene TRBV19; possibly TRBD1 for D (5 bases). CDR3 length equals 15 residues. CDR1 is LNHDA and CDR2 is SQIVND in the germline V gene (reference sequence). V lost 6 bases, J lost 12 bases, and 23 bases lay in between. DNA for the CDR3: TGTGCCAGTAGGAGTAGGACAAAAAACGCCCAGAAGCTGTTTTTT. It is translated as CASRSRTKNAQKLFF.

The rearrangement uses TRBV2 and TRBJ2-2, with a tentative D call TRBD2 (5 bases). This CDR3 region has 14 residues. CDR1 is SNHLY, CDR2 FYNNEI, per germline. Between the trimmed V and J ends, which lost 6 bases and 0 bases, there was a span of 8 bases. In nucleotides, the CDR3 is TGTGCCAGCAGACGGGGAACGAACACCGGGGAGCTGTTTTTT. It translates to CASRRGTNTGELFF. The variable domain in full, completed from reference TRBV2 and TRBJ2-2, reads EPEVTQTPSHQVTQMGQEVILRCVPISNHLYFYWYRQILGQKVEFLVSFYNNEISEKSEIFDDQFSVERPDGSNFTLKIRSTKLEDSAMYFCASRRGTNTGELFFGEGSRLTVL.

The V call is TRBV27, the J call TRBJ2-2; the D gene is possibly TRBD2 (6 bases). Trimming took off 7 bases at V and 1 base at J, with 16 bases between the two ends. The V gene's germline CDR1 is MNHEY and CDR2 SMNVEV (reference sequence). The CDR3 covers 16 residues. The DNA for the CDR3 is TGTGCCAGCACCCAAAAGCCAGCGGGGAACACCGGGGAGCTGTTTTTT. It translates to CASTQKPAGNTGELFF.

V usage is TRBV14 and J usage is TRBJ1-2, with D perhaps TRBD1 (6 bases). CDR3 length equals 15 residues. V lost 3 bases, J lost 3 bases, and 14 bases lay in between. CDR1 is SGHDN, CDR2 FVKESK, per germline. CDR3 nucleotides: TGTGCCAGCAGCCAGGCCAGGGGTTCGGACTATGGCTACACCTTC. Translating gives CASSQARGSDYGYTF.

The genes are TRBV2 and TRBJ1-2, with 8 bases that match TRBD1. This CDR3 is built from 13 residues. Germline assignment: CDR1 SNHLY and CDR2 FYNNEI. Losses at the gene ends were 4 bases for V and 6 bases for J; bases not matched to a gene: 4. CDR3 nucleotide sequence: TGTGCCAGCAGTGTGACAGGGGTAGATGGCTACACCTTC. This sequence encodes CASSVTGVDGYTF.

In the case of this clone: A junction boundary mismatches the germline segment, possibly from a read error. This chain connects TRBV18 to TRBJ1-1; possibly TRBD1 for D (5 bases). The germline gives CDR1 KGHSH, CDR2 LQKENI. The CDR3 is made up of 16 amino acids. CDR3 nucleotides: TGTGCCAGCCCACCACAGGAGGGACCGGAGAACACTGAAGCTTTCTTT. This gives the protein CASPPQEGPENTEAFF.

CDR3 sequence: CASSLVLGGTTDTQYF. The CDR3 region has the DNA TGTGCCAGCAGCTTGGTTTTAGGAGGTACCACAGATACGCAGTATTTT. The J gene is TRBJ2-3, the V gene TRBV5-4; TRBD2 is a possible D gene (5 bases). The V end lost 0 bases, the J end lost 2 bases, and 13 bases lay between the germline ends. Germline V gene data show CDR1 as SGHNT and CDR2 as YYREEE (reference sequence). The CDR3 loop spans 16 amino acids.

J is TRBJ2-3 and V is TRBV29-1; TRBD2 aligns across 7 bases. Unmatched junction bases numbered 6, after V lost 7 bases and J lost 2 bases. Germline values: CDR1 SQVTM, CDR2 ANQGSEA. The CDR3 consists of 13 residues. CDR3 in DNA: TGCAGCGGTCAGCGGGGATCCACAGATACGCAGTATTTT. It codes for CSGQRGSTDTQYF.

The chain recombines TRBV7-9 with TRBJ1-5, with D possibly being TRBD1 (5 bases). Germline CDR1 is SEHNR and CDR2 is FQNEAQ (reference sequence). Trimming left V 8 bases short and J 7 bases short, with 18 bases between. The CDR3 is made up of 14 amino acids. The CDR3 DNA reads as TGTGCCAGCGGGCTTGGGGCTATGGAGCAGCCCCAGCATTTT. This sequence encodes CASGLGAMEQPQHF. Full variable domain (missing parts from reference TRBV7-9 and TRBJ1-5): DTGVSQNPRHKITKRGQNVTFRCDPISEHNRLYWYRQTLGQGPEFLTYFQNEAQLEKSRLLSDRFSAERPKGSFSTLEIQRTEQGDSAMYLCASGLGAMEQPQHFGDGTRLSIL.

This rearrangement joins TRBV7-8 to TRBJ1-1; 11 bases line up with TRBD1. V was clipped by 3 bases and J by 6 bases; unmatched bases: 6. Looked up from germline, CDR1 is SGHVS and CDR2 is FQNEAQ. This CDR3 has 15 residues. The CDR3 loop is CASSFIPGQGAEAFF. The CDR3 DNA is TGTGCCAGCAGCTTCATTCCGGGACAGGGGGCTGAAGCTTTCTTT. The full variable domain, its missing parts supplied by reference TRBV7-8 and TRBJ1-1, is GAGVSQSPRYKVAKRGQDVALRCDPISGHVSLFWYQQALGQGPEFLTYFQNEAQLDKSGLPSDRFFAERPEGSVSTLKIQRTQQEDSAVYLCASSFIPGQGAEAFFGQGTRLTVV.

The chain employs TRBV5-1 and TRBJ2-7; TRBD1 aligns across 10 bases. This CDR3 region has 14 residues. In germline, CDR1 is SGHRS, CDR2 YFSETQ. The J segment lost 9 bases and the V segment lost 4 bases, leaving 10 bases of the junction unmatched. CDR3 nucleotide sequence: TGCGCCAGCAGCGACAGGGGGCGGGGTGTGGGGCAGTACTTC. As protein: CASSDRGRGVGQYF.

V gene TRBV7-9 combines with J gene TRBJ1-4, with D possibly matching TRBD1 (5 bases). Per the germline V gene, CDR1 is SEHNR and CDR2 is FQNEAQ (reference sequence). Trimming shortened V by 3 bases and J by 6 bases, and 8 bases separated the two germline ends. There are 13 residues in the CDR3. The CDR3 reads CASSLDTHEKLFF. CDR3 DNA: TGTGCCAGCAGCTTGGACACGCATGAAAAACTGTTTTTT.

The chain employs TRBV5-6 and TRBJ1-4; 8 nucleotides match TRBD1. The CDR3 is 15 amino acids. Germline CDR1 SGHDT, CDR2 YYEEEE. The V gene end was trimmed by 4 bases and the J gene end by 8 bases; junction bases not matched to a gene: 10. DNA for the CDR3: TGTGCCAGCAGCCAAGCATACAGGGGGGTCGAAAAACTGTTTTTT. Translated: CASSQAYRGVEKLFF. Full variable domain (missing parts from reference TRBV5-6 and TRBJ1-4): DAGVTQSPTHLIKTRGQQVTLRCSPKSGHDTVSWYQQALGQGPQFIFQYYEEEERQRGNFPDRFSGHQFPNYSSELNVNALLLGDSALYLCASSQAYRGVEKLFFGSGTQLSVL.

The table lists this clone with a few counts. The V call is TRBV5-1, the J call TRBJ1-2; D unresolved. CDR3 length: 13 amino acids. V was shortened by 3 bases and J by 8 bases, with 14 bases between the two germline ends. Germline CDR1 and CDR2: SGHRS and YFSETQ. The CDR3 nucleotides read TGCGCCAGCAGCTCGGACTCCCAGCTGGGCTACACCTTC. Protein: CASSSDSQLGYTF. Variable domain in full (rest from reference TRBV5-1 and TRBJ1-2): KAGVTQTPRYLIKTRGQQVTLSCSPISGHRSVSWYQQTPGQGLQFLFEYFSETQRNKGNFPGRFSGRQFSNSRSEMNVSTLELGDSALYLCASSSDSQLGYTFGSGTRLTVV.

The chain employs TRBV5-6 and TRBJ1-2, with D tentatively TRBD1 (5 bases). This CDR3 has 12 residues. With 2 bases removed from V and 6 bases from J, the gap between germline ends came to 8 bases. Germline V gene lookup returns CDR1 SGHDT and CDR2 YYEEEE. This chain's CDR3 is CASSLQGDGYTF. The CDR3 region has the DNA TGTGCCAGCAGCTTACAAGGGGATGGCTACACCTTC.

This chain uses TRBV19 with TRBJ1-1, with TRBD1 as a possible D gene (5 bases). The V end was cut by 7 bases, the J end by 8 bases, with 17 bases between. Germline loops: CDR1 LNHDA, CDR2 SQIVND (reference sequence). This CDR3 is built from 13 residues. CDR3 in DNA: TGTGCCAGTACCTCGCGGGGCCACAGGGAAGCTTTCTTT. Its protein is CASTSRGHREAFF.

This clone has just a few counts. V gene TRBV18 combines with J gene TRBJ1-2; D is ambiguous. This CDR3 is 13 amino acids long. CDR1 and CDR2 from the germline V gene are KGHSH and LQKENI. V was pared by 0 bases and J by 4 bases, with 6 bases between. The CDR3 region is CASSPPNIYGYTF. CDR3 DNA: TGTGCCAGCTCACCACCTAACATCTATGGCTACACCTTC. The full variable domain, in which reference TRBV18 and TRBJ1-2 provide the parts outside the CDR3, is NAGVMQNPRHLVRRRGQEARLRCSPMKGHSHVYWYRQLPEEGLKFMVYLQKENIIDESGMPKERFSAEFPKEGPSILRIQQVVRGDSAAYFCASSPPNIYGYTFGSGTRLTVV.

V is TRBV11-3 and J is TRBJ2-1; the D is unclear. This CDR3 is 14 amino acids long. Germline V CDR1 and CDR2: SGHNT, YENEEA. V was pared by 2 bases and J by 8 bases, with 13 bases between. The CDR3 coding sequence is TGTGCCAGCAGCTTACTAGGTCGACGCTATGAGCAGTTCTTC. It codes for CASSLLGRRYEQFF. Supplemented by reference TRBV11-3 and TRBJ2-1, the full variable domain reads EAGVVQSPRYKIIEKKQPVAFWCNPISGHNTLYWYLQNLGQGPELLIRYENEEAVDDSQLPKDRFSAERLKGVDSTLKIQPAELGDSAVYLCASSLLGRRYEQFFGPGTRLTVL.

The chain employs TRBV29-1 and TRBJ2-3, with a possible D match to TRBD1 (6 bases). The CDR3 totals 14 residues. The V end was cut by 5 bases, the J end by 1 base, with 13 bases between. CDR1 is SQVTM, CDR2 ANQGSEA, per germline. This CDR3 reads CSVSPGQRTDTQYF. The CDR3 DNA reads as TGCAGCGTTTCCCCGGGACAACGCACAGATACGCAGTATTTT.